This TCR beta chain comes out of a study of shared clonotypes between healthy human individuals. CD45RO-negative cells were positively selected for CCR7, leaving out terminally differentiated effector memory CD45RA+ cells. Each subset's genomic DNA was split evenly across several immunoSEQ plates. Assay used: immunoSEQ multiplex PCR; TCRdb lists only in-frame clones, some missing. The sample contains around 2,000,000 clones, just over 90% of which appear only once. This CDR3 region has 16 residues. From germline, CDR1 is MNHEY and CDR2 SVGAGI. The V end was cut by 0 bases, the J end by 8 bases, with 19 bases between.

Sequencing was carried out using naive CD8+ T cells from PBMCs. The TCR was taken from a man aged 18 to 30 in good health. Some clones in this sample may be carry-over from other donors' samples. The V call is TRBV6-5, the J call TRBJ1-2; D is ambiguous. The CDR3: CASSYSPPQWGWGYTF. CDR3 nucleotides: TGTGCCAGCAGTTACTCCCCACCCCAGTGGGGTTGGGGCTACACCTTC.